The 20 T cell receptor beta chains given below trace back to one sample, sequenced in a study of blood T cell repertoires in COVID-19. Produced via immunoSEQ multiplex PCR; TCRdb's table is partial and in-frame only. The repertoire holds approximately 280,000 clones, about 89% seen once, with around 13% in the top ten. The source material was peripheral blood. These receptors originate from a woman in her sixties or seventies with acute or convalescent COVID-19.

A word on this clone: Other DNA sequences in this specimen translate into the identical CDR3. V gene TRBV19 combines with J gene TRBJ2-3, with a possible D match to TRBD2 (5 bases). This CDR3 region has 14 residues. V was cut by 7 bases and J by 6 bases, with 17 bases left in between. Germline V gene sequence: CDR1 LNHDA, CDR2 SQIVND (reference sequence). Here the CDR3 reads CASNGGGFTDTQYF. In nucleotides, the CDR3 is TGTGCCAGTAACGGCGGAGGCTTCACGGATACGCAGTATTTT.

The V call is TRBV6-2 or TRBV6-3, the J call TRBJ1-4; D uncertain. The CDR3 totals 15 residues. The V gene lost 5 bases and the J gene lost 0 bases, with 10 bases spanning the gap. Germline lookup yields CDR1 MNHEY and CDR2 SVGEGT. The chain's CDR3 is CASSNRLATNEKLFF. In DNA form, the CDR3 reads TGTGCCAGCAGTAACCGACTTGCAACTAATGAAAAACTGTTTTTT.

This clone was recorded a few times. V gene TRBV5-1 combines with J gene TRBJ2-7; perhaps TRBD2 as D (5 bases). Germline CDR1 and CDR2: SGHRS and YFSETQ. Trimming removed 4 bases at V and 9 bases at J, with 23 bases between. The CDR3 is 15 amino acids. Here the CDR3 DNA reads TGCGCCAGCAGCCCGGGGAGAGGGAGCCTTAACGGGCAGTACTTC. Residues: CASSPGRGSLNGQYF.

The chain joins TRBV19 to TRBJ1-2, with 7 nucleotides matching TRBD1. J gave up 4 bases and V 7 bases, and 6 bases lay outside the gene matches. The CDR3 runs to 13 residues. Germline V gives CDR1 LNHDA, CDR2 SQIVND (reference sequence). The CDR3 loop is CASTNRGAYGYTF. The CDR3, as DNA: TGTGCCAGTACGAACAGGGGCGCCTATGGCTACACCTTC.

V is TRBV5-6 and J is TRBJ1-1; 7 bases align to TRBD1. After removal of 7 bases from V and 11 bases from J, the junction contained 14 bases not matched to a gene. This CDR3 has 13 residues. CDR1 and CDR2 from the germline V gene are SGHDT and YYEEEE. The CDR3 sequence: CASLIRAHRGAFF. In DNA form, the CDR3 reads TGTGCCAGCCTCATTCGAGCGCACAGGGGCGCTTTCTTT.

The chain is built from TRBV24-1 and TRBJ2-2, with D hard to call. The germline V gene encodes CDR1 KGHDR and CDR2 SFDVKD. The CDR3 loop spans 13 amino acids. The V gene lost 4 bases and the J gene lost 3 bases, with 5 bases spanning the gap. CDR3 coding DNA: TGTGCCACCAGTGACCTTCACACCGGGGAGCTGTTTTTT. It is translated as CATSDLHTGELFF.

The chain links TRBV7-2 to TRBJ2-1, with TRBD1 matching over 7 bases. The CDR3 is made up of 13 amino acids. The V and J ends lost 2 bases and 9 bases, in that order; junction bases with no gene match: 4. Germline V gives CDR1 SGHTA, CDR2 FQGNSA. DNA for the CDR3: TGTGCCAGCAGCTTAATACAGGGGAGTGAGCAGTTCTTC. This gives the protein CASSLIQGSEQFF. The full variable domain, its missing parts supplied by reference TRBV7-2 and TRBJ2-1, is GAGVSQSPSNKVTEKGKDVELRCDPISGHTALYWYRQSLGQGLEFLIYFQGNSAPDKSGLPSDRFSAERTGGSVSTLTIQRTQQEDSAVYLCASSLIQGSEQFFGPGTRLTVL.

The V call is TRBV27, the J call TRBJ1-1; 8 bases are a match to TRBD1. Germline CDR1 MNHEY, CDR2 SMNVEV (reference sequence). J gave up 4 bases and V 5 bases, and 9 bases lay outside the gene matches. This CDR3 spans 15 amino acids. The CDR3 here is CASSPRQGSLTEAFF. CDR3 nucleotides: TGTGCCAGCAGTCCAAGACAGGGGTCGCTCACTGAAGCTTTCTTT.

The chain links TRBV19 to TRBJ2-7; D may be TRBD2 (5 bases). The CDR3 spans 16 residues. V was pared by 1 base and J by 0 bases, with 13 bases between. CDR1 and CDR2 (germline): LNHDA, SQIVND (reference sequence). The CDR3 loop is CASSIASPPHSYEQYF. The DNA of the CDR3 is TGTGCCAGTAGTATAGCTAGCCCACCACACTCCTACGAGCAGTACTTC.

This clone was recorded once. The chain joins TRBV27 to TRBJ2-7; perhaps TRBD1 as D (6 bases). The CDR3 is 15 amino acids. Trimming stripped 3 bases from V and 2 bases from J, with 14 bases between. Germline V gene data show CDR1 as MNHEY and CDR2 as SMNVEV (reference sequence). The chain's CDR3 is CASSLKGGGPYEQYF. The CDR3 DNA sequence: TGTGCCAGCAGTTTGAAAGGGGGTGGCCCCTACGAGCAGTACTTC.

CDR3: CASSPYDTEAFF. CDR3 in DNA: TGTGCCAGCAGCCCCTATGACACTGAAGCTTTCTTT. The J gene is TRBJ1-1, the V gene TRBV7-2; D not resolved. Germline V lookup: CDR1 SGHTA, CDR2 FQGNSA. There are 12 residues in the CDR3. V shed 5 bases and J shed 3 bases, with 7 bases lying between them.

The chain is built from TRBV19 and TRBJ2-3, with D possibly TRBD2 on 5 matching bases. Per germline, CDR1 LNHDA and CDR2 SQIVND (reference sequence). Trimming stripped 5 bases from V and 11 bases from J, with 20 bases between. CDR3 size: 14 residues. The DNA of the CDR3 is TGTGCCAGTAGTGATCGGACTCCCTTTATGAAGCAGTATTTT. As protein: CASSDRTPFMKQYF. The full variable domain, rest sourced from reference TRBV19 and TRBJ2-3, is DGGITQSPKYLFRKEGQNVTLSCEQNLNHDAMYWYRQDPGQGLRLIYYSQIVNDFQKGDIAEGYSVSREKKESFPLTVTSAQKNPTAFYLCASSDRTPFMKQYFGPGTRLTVL.

The chain recombines TRBV19 with TRBJ1-2; D is possibly TRBD1 (6 bases). Germline CDR1 reads LNHDA; CDR2 reads SQIVND (reference sequence). The CDR3 covers 16 residues. The ends were cut back, 2 bases at V and 4 bases at J, with 17 bases in the middle. The CDR3 sequence is CASSISSRGPLYGYTF. In nucleotides, the CDR3 is TGTGCCAGTAGTATATCCTCCAGGGGACCCCTCTATGGCTACACCTTC.

V usage is TRBV2 and J usage is TRBJ1-2; maybe TRBD1 (5 bases). Trimming pared 0 bases from V and 7 bases from J, leaving 15 bases between. Per the germline V gene, CDR1 is SNHLY and CDR2 is FYNNEI. The CDR3 runs 15 residues. This CDR3 reads CASSEAGGGFSGYTF. CDR3 bases: TGTGCCAGCAGTGAAGCAGGTGGGGGGTTTAGTGGCTACACCTTC.

The sample holds a few counts of this clone. This chain joins TRBV27 and TRBJ1-5; TRBD1 matches at 10 bases. The CDR3 sequence is 14 residues long. Germline trimming cut 6 bases from V and 7 bases from J; bases unmatched to any gene: 6. From germline, CDR1 is MNHEY and CDR2 SMNVEV (reference sequence). The CDR3 DNA follows: TGTGCCAGCAGGCGGACAGGGGGAGAGCAGCCCCAGCATTTT. Its translation is CASRRTGGEQPQHF.

The chain recombines TRBV27 with TRBJ2-7, with D maybe TRBD1 (5 bases). The V gene lost 6 bases and the J gene lost 3 bases, with 15 bases spanning the gap. The CDR3 totals 14 residues. From germline, CDR1 is MNHEY and CDR2 SMNVEV (reference sequence). The CDR3 is CASSRTGSGYEQYF. Written as DNA, the CDR3 is TGTGCCAGCAGCCGTACAGGTTCGGGCTACGAGCAGTACTTC.

The chain combines TRBV27 with TRBJ1-2, with D maybe TRBD1 (5 bases). The V and J ends lost 6 bases and 2 bases respectively, with 13 bases between them. CDR1 is MNHEY, CDR2 SMNVEV, per germline (reference sequence). This CDR3 spans 14 amino acids. The CDR3 here is CASRSDSLNYGYTF. As DNA, the CDR3 is TGTGCCAGCAGGTCAGACAGTCTAAACTATGGCTACACCTTC.

This chain connects TRBV7-3 to TRBJ2-7; TRBD2 agrees at 7 bases. The J segment lost 2 bases and the V segment lost 5 bases, leaving 9 bases of the junction unmatched. The CDR3 loop spans 15 amino acids. CDR1 and CDR2 (germline): SGHTA, FQGTGA. DNA for the CDR3: TGTGCCAGCAGCCTCAGAGCGGGACCCACCTACGAGCAGTACTTC. Translating it yields CASSLRAGPTYEQYF.

V is TRBV15 and J is TRBJ1-1; D not certain. CDR1 and CDR2 from the germline V gene are LNHNV and YYDKDF (reference sequence). Trimming pared 2 bases from V and 6 bases from J, leaving 7 bases between. The CDR3 has 12 amino acids. The CDR3: CATSRFISEAFF. CDR3 bases: TGTGCCACCAGCAGATTTATATCTGAAGCTTTCTTT.

The V and J genes are TRBV10-3 and TRBJ2-7, with D perhaps matching TRBD1 (5 bases). Per germline, CDR1 ENHRY and CDR2 SYGVKD. The CDR3 has 15 amino acids. Deletions cut 3 bases from V and 0 bases from J, with 12 bases between. The DNA of the CDR3 is TGTGCCATCAGTGATCAGGGAAAAGGCTCCTACGAGCAGTACTTC. This gives the protein CAISDQGKGSYEQYF.